The table lists the clone carrying this TCR beta chain with a count of one. Its antigen is not known. J was trimmed by 5 bases and V by 4 bases; bases with no gene match: 6. CDR3 size: 14 residues. CDR1 is LGHNA, CDR2 YNFKEQ, per germline. This sample is drawn from a study of T-cell memory formation after mild COVID-19. About the study: TCR clustering was largely donor specific.

Study findings and constraints: CD4/CD8 balance held among clones contracting day 15 to 85, and later expanders leaned CD4+. Pre-infection memory already had some responding clones, implying cross-reactive memory joined. For contracting clones, CD4+ ones sat mainly in CM and EM, CD8+ in EMRA.

TCRdb re-analysed the 5' RACE reads in MiXCR, keeping a single row per CDR3 protein. The sample records approximately 390,000 distinct CDR3 sequences, roughly 15% being singletons. The sequence was collected from a man younger than 35 who had mild COVID-19 (a few samples of this study predate the infection). Cell type and time point are not known. Sequencing input: PBMCs or a T cell subset sorted from them (not recorded which). The chain couples TRBV4-2 to TRBJ1-1; 8 positions agree with TRBD1. CDR3 residues: CASSPADRDTEAFF. The DNA of the CDR3 is TGTGCCAGCAGCCCCGCGGACAGGGATACTGAAGCTTTCTTT.